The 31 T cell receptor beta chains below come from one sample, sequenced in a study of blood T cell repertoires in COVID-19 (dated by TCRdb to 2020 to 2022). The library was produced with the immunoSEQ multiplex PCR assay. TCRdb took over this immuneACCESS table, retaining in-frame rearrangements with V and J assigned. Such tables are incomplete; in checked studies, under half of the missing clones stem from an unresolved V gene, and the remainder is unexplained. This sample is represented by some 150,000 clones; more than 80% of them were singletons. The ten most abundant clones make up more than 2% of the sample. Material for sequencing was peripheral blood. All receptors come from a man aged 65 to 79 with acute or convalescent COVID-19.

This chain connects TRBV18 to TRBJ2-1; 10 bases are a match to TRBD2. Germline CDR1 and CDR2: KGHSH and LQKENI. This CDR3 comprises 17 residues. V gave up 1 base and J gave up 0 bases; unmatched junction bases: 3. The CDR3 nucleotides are TGTGCCAGCTCACCACGGACTAGCGGTAGCTCCTACAATGAGCAGTTCTTC. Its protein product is CASSPRTSGSSYNEQFF.

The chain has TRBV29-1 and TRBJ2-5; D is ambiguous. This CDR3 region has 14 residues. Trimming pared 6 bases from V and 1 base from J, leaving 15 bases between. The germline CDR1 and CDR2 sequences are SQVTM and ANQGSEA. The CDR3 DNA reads TGCAGCGTCCTTAGACCCGGAGCCCAAGAGACCCAGTACTTC. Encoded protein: CSVLRPGAQETQYF.

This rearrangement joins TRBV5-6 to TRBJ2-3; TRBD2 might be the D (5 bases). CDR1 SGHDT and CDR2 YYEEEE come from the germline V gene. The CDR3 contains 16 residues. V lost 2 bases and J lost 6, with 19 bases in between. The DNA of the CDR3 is TGTGCCAGCAGCTTACGGTGGCGGGCCGATATGGATACGCAGTATTTT. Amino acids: CASSLRWRADMDTQYF.

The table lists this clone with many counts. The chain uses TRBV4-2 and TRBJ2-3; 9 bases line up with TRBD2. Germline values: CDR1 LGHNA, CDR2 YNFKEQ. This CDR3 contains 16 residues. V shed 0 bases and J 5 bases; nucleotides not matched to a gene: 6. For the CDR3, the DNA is TGTGCCAGCAGCCAAGATTGGCGGGGGGGCCTAGATACGCAGTATTTT. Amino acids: CASSQDWRGGLDTQYF.

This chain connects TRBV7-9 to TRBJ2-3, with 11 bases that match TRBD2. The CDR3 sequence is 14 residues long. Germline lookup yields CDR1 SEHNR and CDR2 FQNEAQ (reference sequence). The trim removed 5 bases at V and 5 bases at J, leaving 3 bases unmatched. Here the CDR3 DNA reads TGTGCCAGCAGCCCCGGACTAGCGGGAGATACGCAGTATTTT. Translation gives CASSPGLAGDTQYF.

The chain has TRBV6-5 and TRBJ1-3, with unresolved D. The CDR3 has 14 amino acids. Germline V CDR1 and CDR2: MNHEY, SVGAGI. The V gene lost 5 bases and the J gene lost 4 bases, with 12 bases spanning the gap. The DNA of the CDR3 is TGTGCCAGCAGTCCAGGAGTAGCGGGAAACACCATATATTTT. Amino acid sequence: CASSPGVAGNTIYF.

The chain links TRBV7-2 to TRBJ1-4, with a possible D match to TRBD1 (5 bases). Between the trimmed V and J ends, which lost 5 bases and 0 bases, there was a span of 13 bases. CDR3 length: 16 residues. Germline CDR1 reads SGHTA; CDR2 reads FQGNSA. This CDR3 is CASSPRRGATNEKLFF. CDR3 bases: TGTGCCAGCAGCCCCCGGCGGGGGGCAACTAATGAAAAACTGTTTTTT.

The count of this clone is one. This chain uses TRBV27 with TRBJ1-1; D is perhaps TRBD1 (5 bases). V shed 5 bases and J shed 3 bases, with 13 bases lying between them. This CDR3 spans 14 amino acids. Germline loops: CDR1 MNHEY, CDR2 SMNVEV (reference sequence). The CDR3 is CASSPLAGDTEAFF. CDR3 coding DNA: TGTGCCAGCAGTCCACTAGCGGGGGACACTGAAGCTTTCTTT.

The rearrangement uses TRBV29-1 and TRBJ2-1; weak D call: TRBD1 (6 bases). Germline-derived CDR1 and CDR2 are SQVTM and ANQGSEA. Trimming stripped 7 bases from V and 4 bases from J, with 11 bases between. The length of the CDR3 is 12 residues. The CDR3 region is CSAPQGYNEQFF. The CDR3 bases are TGCAGCGCTCCACAGGGTTACAATGAGCAGTTCTTC.

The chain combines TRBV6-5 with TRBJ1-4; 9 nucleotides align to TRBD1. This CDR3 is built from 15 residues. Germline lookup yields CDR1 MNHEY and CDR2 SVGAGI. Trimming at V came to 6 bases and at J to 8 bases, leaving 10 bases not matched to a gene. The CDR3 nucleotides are TGTGCCAGCAGCCGAGACAGGGGGGTAAACGAAAAACTGTTTTTT. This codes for CASSRDRGVNEKLFF.

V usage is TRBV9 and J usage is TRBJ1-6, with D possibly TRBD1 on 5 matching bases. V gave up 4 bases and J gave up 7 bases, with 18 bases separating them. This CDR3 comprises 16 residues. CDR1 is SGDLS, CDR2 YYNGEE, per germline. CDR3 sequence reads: CASSPQDQGGNSPLHF. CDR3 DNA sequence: TGTGCCAGCAGCCCTCAGGATCAGGGAGGGAATTCACCCCTCCACTTT.

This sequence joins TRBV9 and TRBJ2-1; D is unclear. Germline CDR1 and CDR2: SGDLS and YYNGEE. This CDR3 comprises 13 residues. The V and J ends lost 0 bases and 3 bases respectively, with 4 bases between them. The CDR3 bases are TGTGCCAGCAGCGTAGGAGACTACAATGAGCAGTTCTTC. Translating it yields CASSVGDYNEQFF.

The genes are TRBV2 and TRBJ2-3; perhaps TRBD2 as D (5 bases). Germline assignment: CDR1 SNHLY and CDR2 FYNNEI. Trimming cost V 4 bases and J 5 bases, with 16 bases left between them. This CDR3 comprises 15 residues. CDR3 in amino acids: CASSVHPEGGDTQYF. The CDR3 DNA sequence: TGTGCCAGCAGTGTCCACCCCGAGGGTGGAGATACGCAGTATTTT.

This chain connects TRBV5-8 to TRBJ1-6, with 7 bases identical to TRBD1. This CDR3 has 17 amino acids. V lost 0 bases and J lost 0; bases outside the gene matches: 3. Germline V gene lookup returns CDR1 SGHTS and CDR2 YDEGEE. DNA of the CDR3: TGTGCCAGCAGCTTGGGACAGGGAAGCTCCTATAATTCACCCCTCCACTTT. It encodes CASSLGQGSSYNSPLHF.

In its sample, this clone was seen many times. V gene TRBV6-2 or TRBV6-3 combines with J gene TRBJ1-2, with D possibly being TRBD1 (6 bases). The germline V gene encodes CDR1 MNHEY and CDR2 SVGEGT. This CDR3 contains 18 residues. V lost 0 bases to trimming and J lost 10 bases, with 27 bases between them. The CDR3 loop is CASSYSGLRVEAQGLYTF. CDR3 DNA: TGTGCCAGCAGTTACTCGGGTCTGAGGGTAGAGGCCCAGGGGCTCTACACCTTC.

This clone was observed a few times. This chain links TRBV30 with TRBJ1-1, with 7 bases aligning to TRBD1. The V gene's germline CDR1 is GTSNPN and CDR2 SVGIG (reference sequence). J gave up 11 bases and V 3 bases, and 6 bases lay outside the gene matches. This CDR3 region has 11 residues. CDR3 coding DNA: TGTGCCTGGAGGCCAGGGGGGAAGGCTTTCTTT. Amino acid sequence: CAWRPGGKAFF.

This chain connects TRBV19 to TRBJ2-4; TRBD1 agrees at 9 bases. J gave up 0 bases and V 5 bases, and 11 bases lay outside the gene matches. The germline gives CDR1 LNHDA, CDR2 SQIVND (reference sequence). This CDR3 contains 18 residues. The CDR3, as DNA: TGTGCCAGTAGTCCCCGAGCGGGACAGGGTATAGCCAAAAACATTCAGTACTTC. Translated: CASSPRAGQGIAKNIQYF.

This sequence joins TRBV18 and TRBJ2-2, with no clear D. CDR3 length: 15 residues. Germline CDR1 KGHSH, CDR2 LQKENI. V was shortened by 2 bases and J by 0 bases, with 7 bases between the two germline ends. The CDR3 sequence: CASSPIVANTGELFF. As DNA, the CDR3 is TGTGCCAGCTCACCAATAGTAGCGAACACCGGGGAGCTGTTTTTT. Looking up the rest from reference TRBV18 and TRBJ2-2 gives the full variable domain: NAGVMQNPRHLVRRRGQEARLRCSPMKGHSHVYWYRQLPEEGLKFMVYLQKENIIDESGMPKERFSAEFPKEGPSILRIQQVVRGDSAAYFCASSPIVANTGELFFGEGSRLTVL.

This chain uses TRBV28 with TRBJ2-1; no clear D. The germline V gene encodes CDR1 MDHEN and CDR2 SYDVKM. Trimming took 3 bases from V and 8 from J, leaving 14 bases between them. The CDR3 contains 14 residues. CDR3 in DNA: TGTGCCAGCAGTTTGGTCGCTGTAGTTTATGAGCAGTTCTTC. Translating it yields CASSLVAVVYEQFF.

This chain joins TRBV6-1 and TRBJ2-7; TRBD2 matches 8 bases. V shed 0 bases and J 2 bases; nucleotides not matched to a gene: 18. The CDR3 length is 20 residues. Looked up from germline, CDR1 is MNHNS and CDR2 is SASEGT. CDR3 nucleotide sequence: TGTGCCAGCAGTGAAGCGTACGGGAGGGGGACCCTAGCGAAGGCCTACGAGCAGTACTTC. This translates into CASSEAYGRGTLAKAYEQYF.

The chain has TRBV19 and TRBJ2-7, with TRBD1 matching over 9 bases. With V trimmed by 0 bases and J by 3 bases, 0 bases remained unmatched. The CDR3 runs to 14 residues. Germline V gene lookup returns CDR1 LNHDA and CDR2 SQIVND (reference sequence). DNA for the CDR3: TGTGCCAGTAGTATAGAGGGACAGGGCTACGAGCAGTACTTC. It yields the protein CASSIEGQGYEQYF.

CDR3 protein: CASSNSPAGTYNTEAFF. The CDR3 DNA is TGTGCCAGTAGTAACTCTCCGGCCGGGACATACAACACTGAAGCTTTCTTT. V is TRBV19 and J is TRBJ1-1; D perhaps matches TRBD1 (6 bases). Trimming shortened V by 4 bases and J by 2 bases, and 20 bases separated the two germline ends. Germline CDR1 is LNHDA and CDR2 is SQIVND (reference sequence). The CDR3 is 17 residues long.

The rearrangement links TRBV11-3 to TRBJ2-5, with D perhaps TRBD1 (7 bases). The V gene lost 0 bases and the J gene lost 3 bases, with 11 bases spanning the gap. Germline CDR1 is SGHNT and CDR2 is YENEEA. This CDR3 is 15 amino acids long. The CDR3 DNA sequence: TGTGCCAGCAGCTTAGAGGGCAGGGGGGAAGAGACCCAGTACTTC. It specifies CASSLEGRGEETQYF.

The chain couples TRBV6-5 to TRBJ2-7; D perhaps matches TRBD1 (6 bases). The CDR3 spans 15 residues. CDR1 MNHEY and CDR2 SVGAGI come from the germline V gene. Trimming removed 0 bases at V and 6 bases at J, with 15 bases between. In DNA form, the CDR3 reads TGTGCCAGCAGTTACTCGGGGGTAGGGGGAAGCGAGCAGTACTTC. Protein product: CASSYSGVGGSEQYF.

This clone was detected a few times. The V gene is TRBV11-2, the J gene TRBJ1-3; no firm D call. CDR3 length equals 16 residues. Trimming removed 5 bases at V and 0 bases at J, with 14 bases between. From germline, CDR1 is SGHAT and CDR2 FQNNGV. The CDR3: CASSRAEPGSGNTIYF. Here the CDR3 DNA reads TGTGCCAGCAGCCGAGCCGAGCCCGGCTCTGGAAACACCATATATTTT.

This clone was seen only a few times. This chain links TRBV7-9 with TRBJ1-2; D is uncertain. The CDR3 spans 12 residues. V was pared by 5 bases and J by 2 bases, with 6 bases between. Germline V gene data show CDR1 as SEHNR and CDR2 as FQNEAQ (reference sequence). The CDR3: CASSTENYGYTF. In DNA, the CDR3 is TGTGCCAGCAGCACAGAGAACTATGGCTACACCTTC.

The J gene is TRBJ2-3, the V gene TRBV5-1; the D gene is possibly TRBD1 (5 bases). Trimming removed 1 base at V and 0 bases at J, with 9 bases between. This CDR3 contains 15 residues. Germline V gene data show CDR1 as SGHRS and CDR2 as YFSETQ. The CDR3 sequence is CASSLTPGSTDTQYF. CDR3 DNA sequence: TGCGCCAGCAGCTTGACCCCAGGGAGCACAGATACGCAGTATTTT.

The CDR3 DNA follows: TGTGCCAGCAGGAGGACCGGGACTCTTGGGGATACGCAGTATTTT. It yields the protein CASRRTGTLGDTQYF. V gene TRBV27 combines with J gene TRBJ2-3; possibly TRBD2 for D (6 bases). This CDR3 spans 15 amino acids. From germline, CDR1 is MNHEY and CDR2 SMNVEV (reference sequence). V gave up 6 bases and J gave up 6 bases, with 19 bases separating them.

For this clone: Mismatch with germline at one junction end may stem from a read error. This chain's CDR3 is CASSQVGEGVRIF. CDR3 bases: TGCGCCAGCAGCCAGGTGGGGGAGGGGGTCCGGATTTTT. V is TRBV4-1 and J is TRBJ1-4; possibly TRBD1 for D (6 bases). The CDR3 spans 13 residues. The germline V gene has CDR1 MGHRA and CDR2 YSYEKL.

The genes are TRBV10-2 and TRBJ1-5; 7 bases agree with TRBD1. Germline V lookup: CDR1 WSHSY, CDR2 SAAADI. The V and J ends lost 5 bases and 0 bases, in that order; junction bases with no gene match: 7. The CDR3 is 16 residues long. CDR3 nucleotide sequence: TGCGCCAGCAGTCTGGGACAGATCAATAGCAATCAGCCCCAGCATTTT. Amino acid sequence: CASSLGQINSNQPQHF.

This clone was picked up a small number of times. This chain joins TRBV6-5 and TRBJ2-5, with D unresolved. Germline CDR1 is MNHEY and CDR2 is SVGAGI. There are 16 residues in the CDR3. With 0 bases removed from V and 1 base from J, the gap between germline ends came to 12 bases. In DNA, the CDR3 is TGTGCCAGCAGTTACTCGTACGCGCTTTCCCAAGAGACCCAGTACTTC. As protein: CASSYSYALSQETQYF.